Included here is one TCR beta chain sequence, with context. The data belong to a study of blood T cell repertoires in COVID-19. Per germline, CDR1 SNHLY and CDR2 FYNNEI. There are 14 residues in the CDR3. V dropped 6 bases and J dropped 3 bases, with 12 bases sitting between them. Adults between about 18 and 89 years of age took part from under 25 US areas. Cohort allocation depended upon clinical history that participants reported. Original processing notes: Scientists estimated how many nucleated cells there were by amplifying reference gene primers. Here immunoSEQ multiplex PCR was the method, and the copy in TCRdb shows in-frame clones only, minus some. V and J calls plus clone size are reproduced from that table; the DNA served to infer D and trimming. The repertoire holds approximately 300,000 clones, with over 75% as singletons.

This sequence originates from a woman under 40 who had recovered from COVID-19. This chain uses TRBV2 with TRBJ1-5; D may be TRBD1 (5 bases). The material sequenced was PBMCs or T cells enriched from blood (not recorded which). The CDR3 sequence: CASRGSGPNQPQHF. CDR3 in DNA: TGTGCCAGCAGGGGTTCAGGGCCCAATCAGCCCCAGCATTTT.